This TCR beta chain is from a study of tumor and adjacent non-tumor tissue in lung cancer. The wider study: The cohort had under 15 adenocarcinoma, a couple of squamous cell and 1 small cell patients. Aged about 31 to 80 years, patients included 10 men and about 5 women with stage I to III disease. General study findings and limits: Tumor TCR diversity, when higher, was linked to shorter survival.

No cell sorting was done before RNA was extracted from the tissue. The CDR3 is made up of 15 amino acids. Germline loops: CDR1 DFQATT, CDR2 SNEGSKA (reference sequence). A modified ARM-PCR protocol with three rounds of nested PCR amplified TCRbeta. TCRdb re-derived calls from the multiplex PCR reads in MiXCR, one entry per CDR3 protein. This sample has 200,000 to 250,000 distinct CDR3 sequences, with 70% to 75% found just once. On this clonotype itself: Its antigen remains unidentified. Compared with germline, one end of the junction differs, possibly owing to a read error.

The sequence derives from a man aged 60-69 years with non-small cell lung cancer. Sequencing was carried out using lung tumor tissue. The chain recombines TRBV20-1 with TRBJ2-1; D gene uncertain. CDR3 DNA: TGCAGTGTTAGAGATGGAACGGAATTGCGCCGTGAGCAGTTCTTC. This gives the protein CSVRDGTELRREQFF.